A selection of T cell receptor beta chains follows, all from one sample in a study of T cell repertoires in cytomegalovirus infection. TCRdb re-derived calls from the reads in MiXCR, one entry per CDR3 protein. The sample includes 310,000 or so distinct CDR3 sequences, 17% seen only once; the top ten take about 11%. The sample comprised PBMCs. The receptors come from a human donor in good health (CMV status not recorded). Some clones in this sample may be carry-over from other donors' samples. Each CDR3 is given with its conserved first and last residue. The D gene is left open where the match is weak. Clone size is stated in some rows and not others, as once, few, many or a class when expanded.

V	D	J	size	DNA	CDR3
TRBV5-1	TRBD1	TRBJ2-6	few	TGCGCCAGCAGCACCGGGACAGGGGGCTCTGGGGCCAACGTCCTGACTTTC	CASSTGTGGSGANVLTF
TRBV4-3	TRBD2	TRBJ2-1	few	TGCGCCAGCAGCCTTTACCATAGCGGGGAGTCCTACAATGAGCAGTTCTTC	CASSLYHSGESYNEQFF
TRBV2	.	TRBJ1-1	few	TGTGCCACCCAAGGCCATTTTCCTGAAGCTTTCTTT	CATQGHFPEAFF
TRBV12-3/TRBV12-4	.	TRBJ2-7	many	TGTGCCAGCAGGACCTCGGCCCACGAGCAGTACTTC	CASRTSAHEQYF
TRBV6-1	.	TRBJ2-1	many	TGTGCCAGCAGTGAATCGGCAGCACACTCCTACAATGAGCAGTTCTTC	CASSESAAHSYNEQFF
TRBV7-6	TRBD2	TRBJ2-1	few	TGTGCCAGCAGCCCGCTTGCGGGGGGTAACAATGAGCAGTTCTTC	CASSPLAGGNNEQFF
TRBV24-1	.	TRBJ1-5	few	TGTGCCACCAGTGATTCGCCAGGAGGAAGCAATCAGCCCCAGCATTTT	CATSDSPGGSNQPQHF
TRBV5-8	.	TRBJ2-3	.	TGTGCCAGCAGCTTGGCGGGACGGTTTCCTAGCACAGATACGCAGTATTTT	CASSLAGRFPSTDTQYF
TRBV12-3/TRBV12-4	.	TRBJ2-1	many	TGTGCCAGCAGCCCTGGGGTCTTGGGACATGAGCAGTTCTTC	CASSPGVLGHEQFF
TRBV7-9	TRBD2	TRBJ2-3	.	TGTGCCAGCAGCGCGCCGGGACTAGCTCTAAATACGCAGTATTTT	CASSAPGLALNTQYF
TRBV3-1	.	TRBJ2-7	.	TGTGCCAGCAGCCAACAGCACAGCTCCTACGAGCTGTACTTC	CASSQQHSSYELYF
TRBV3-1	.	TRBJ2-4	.	TGTGCCAGCAGCCAAGATTCGACGGGCAGGGTTGTTAACATTCAGTACTTC	CASSQDSTGRVVNIQYF
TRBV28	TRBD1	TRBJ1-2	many	TGTGCCAGCAGTTTTGGACAGGCCGACTATGGCTACACCTTC	CASSFGQADYGYTF
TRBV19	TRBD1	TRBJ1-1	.	TGTGCCACCGAGACAGGGGCAGAGACTGAAGCTTTCTTT	CATETGAETEAFF
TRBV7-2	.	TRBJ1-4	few	TGTGCCAGCAGGCTGGGGACTAATGAAAAACTGTTTTTT	CASRLGTNEKLFF
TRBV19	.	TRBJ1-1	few	TGTGCCAGTAGTATACAGCCGGATGAAGCTTTCTTT	CASSIQPDEAFF
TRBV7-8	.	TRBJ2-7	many	TGTGCCAGCAGCTTAGTGTGGGGCGAGCAGTACTTC	CASSLVWGEQYF
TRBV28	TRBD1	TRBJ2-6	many	TGTGCCAGCAATCCGACAGGGGCCCTCTCTGGGGCCAACGTCCTGACTTTC	CASNPTGALSGANVLTF
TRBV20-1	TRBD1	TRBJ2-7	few	TGCAGCGTATTTCCCGGGACAGAACCTAACGAGCAGTACTTC	CSVFPGTEPNEQYF
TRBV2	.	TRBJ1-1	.	TGTGCCAGCAGCCAGACACTCCCCCGGGCAGCTTTCTTT	CASSQTLPRAAFF
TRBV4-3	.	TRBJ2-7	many	TGCGCCAGCAGCTACGAGCAGTACTTC	CASSYEQYF
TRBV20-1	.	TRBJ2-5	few	TGCAGTGCTTATCTACCGGGGGACATGGAAGAGACCCAGTACTTC	CSAYLPGDMEETQYF
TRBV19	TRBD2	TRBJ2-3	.	TGTGCCAGTAGTTCGGGGGGACTAGCGGGGGACACAGATACGCAGTATTTT	CASSSGGLAGDTDTQYF
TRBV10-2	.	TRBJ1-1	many	TGCGCCAGCAGTGAGACAACAGGGAGGGCCACTGAAGCTTTCTTT	CASSETTGRATEAFF
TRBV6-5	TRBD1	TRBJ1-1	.	TGTGCCAGCAGACTCCAACAGGGGGCGAACACTGAAGCTTTCTTT	CASRLQQGANTEAFF
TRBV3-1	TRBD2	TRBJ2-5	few	TGTGCCAGCAGCCAAGGTCTAGCGGGGGGTGAAGAGACCCAGTACTTC	CASSQGLAGGEETQYF
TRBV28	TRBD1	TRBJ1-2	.	TGTGCCAGCAGCTGGGCCGGGACAGACTATGGCTACACCTTC	CASSWAGTDYGYTF
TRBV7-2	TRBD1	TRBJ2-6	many	TGTGCCAGCAGCTTTCCGGACAGGGTACCTGGGGCCAACGTCCTGACTTTC	CASSFPDRVPGANVLTF
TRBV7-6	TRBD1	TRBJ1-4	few	TGTGCCAGCAGCAGACAGGGTCAAAATGAAAAACTGTTTTTT	CASSRQGQNEKLFF
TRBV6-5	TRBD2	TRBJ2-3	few	TGTGCCAGCAGACAGAGCGGGGTAACAGATACGCAGTATTTT	CASRQSGVTDTQYF
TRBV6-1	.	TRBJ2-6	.	TGTGCAGTCGGGGGTATAGATACTGGGGCCAACGTCCTGACTTTC	CAVGGIDTGANVLTF
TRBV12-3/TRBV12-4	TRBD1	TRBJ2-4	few	TGTGCCAGCAGTTATACGGGACAGGGAAGGAGTCAGTACTTC	CASSYTGQGRSQYF
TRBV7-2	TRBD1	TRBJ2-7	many	TGTGCCAGCAGCCCACAGGGGGCGCGCTCCTACGAGCAGTACTTC	CASSPQGARSYEQYF
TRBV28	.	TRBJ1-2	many	TGTGCCAGCAGTACCGGGGGGAATCGATATGGCTACACCTTC	CASSTGGNRYGYTF
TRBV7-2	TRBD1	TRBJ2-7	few	TGTGCCAGCAGCTTAGTGGGCCAGGGGGTCGGCTACGAGCAGTACTTC	CASSLVGQGVGYEQYF
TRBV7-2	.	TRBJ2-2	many	TGTGCCAGCAGCTTAGCGGCGTCACGTTCCACCGGGGAGCTGTTTTTT	CASSLAASRSTGELFF
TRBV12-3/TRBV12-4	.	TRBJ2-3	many	TGTGCCAGCAGTCCCTTGGGGGCTGCATATACGCAGTATTTT	CASSPLGAAYTQYF
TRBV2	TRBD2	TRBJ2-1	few	TGTGCCAGCAGGGATCGCGGGGGGCGCTCCTACAATGAGCAGTTCTTC	CASRDRGGRSYNEQFF
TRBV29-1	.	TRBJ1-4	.	TGCAGCGTCGCCAAGGGGATGGGGGCAACTAATGAAAAACTGTTTTTT	CSVAKGMGATNEKLFF
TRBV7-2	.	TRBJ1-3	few	TGTGCCAGCAGCTTCGGGCAGCCTGGAAACACCATATATTTT	CASSFGQPGNTIYF